The 29 T cell receptor beta chains in this list originate from one sample, sequenced in a study of T-cell reconstitution after alpha-beta-depleted transplantation in children. Unique molecular identifiers were incorporated during preparation of the TCRbeta library. One entry per CDR3 protein results from TCRdb running MiXCR on the PCR reads. The sample records 600,000 to 800,000 distinct CDR3 sequences, about an eighth being singletons. Sequences were derived from PBMCs, sampled before TCRalphabeta/CD19-depleted stem cell transplant. The origin of the receptors is a girl aged 2 to 9 with congenital amegakaryocytic thrombocytopenia, due to receive a stem cell transplant.

A word on this clonotype: Just one base apart from a much larger clone, this may be a read error. The V and J genes are TRBV5-6 and TRBJ2-5, with 14 bases aligning to TRBD2. The CDR3 extends over 19 amino acids. CDR1 is SGHDT and CDR2 is YYEEEE in the germline V gene. This CDR3 is CASSFILGLAGAKQETPYF. The CDR3 DNA reads as TGTGCCAGCAGCTTTATACTGGGACTAGCGGGAGCGAAACAAGAGACCCCGTACTTC.

For this clonotype: Without the conserved terminal phenylalanine or tryptophan, this CDR3 likely stems from a read error. This sequence joins TRBV12-3 or TRBV12-4 and TRBJ2-7; D gene ambiguous. V lost 1 base, J lost 3 bases, and 4 bases lay in between. The CDR3 spans 12 residues. Written as DNA, the CDR3 is TGTGCCAGCAGTTTAGGGCGCTACGAGCAGTACTTG. This gives the protein CASSLGRYEQYL.

This clonotype came up many times. The chain couples TRBV28 to TRBJ2-7; D is perhaps TRBD2 (6 bases). The CDR3 extends over 15 amino acids. In germline, CDR1 is MDHEN, CDR2 SYDVKM. V lost 5 bases, J lost 3 bases, and 17 bases lay in between. The DNA of the CDR3 is TGTGCCAGCAGTGACATGGTTCGACTAGACTACGAGCAGTACTTC. Translating gives CASSDMVRLDYEQYF.

This clonotype was recorded many times. The chain combines TRBV5-1 with TRBJ2-7; D remains unclear. The CDR3 is made up of 13 amino acids. Between the trimmed V and J ends, which lost 5 bases and 0 bases, there was a span of 9 bases. Looked up from germline, CDR1 is SGHRS and CDR2 is YFSETQ. The CDR3 coding sequence is TGCGCCAGCAGGGTAGATGCCTCCTACGAGCAGTACTTC. Translation gives CASRVDASYEQYF.

The V and J genes are TRBV7-2 and TRBJ2-5; D gene uncertain. Germline CDR1 and CDR2: SGHTA and FQGNSA. The CDR3 is 15 residues long. V was clipped by 1 base and J by 1 base, with 10 bases between them. For the CDR3, the DNA is TGTGCCAGCAGCTTAGACCCCCGGTCCCAAGAGACCCAGTACTTC. It encodes CASSLDPRSQETQYF.

The V call is TRBV25-1, the J call TRBJ1-1; 8 bases align to TRBD1. The J segment lost 5 bases and the V segment lost 6 bases, leaving 5 bases of the junction unmatched. Germline-derived CDR1 and CDR2 are MGHDK and SYGVNS. This CDR3 comprises 13 residues. The CDR3 region has the DNA TGTGCCAGCAGGCCCCAGGGGGCGACTGAAGCTTTCTTT. Protein sequence: CASRPQGATEAFF.

V is TRBV20-1 and J is TRBJ2-1; 10 bases are a match to TRBD2. V lost 2 bases and J lost 3; bases outside the gene matches: 4. The germline gives CDR1 DFQATT, CDR2 SNEGSKA (reference sequence). The CDR3 consists of 15 residues. The CDR3 sequence is CSARISGRIYNEQFF. In nucleotides, the CDR3 is TGCAGTGCTAGAATTAGCGGGAGGATCTACAATGAGCAGTTCTTC.

This clonotype has a count of ten or more. V and J are TRBV7-9 and TRBJ2-3, with D uncertain. The CDR3 has 15 amino acids. Germline V gives CDR1 SEHNR, CDR2 FQNEAQ (reference sequence). V was cut by 5 bases and J by 7 bases, with 19 bases left in between. CDR3 in amino acids: CASSRGPSLGNTQYF. In nucleotides, the CDR3 is TGTGCCAGCAGCCGTGGGCCTTCCTTAGGGAATACGCAGTATTTT.

Points on this clonotype: This sequence may be a read error, since a much larger clone differs from it by one base. V usage is TRBV6-5 and J usage is TRBJ1-1, with 8 bases lining up with TRBD1. The CDR3 has 14 amino acids. Per germline, CDR1 MNHEY and CDR2 SVGAGI. The junction had 5 bases not matched to a gene; V was cut back by 4 bases and J by 4 bases. This chain's CDR3 is CASSSAGGITEAFF. The CDR3, as DNA: TGTGCCAGCAGTTCGGCAGGGGGCATCACTGAAGCTTTCTTT.

This clonotype has more than one count but fewer than ten. The chain recombines TRBV12-3 or TRBV12-4 with TRBJ2-2; no firm D call. V was trimmed by 5 bases and J by 6 bases, leaving 13 bases between them. This CDR3 has 14 residues. CDR3 loop: CASSPIRQSGELFF. DNA of the CDR3: TGTGCCAGCAGTCCCATCCGACAATCCGGGGAGCTGTTTTTT.

As to this clonotype: This may be a read error, as it is one base from a much larger clone. V and J are TRBV5-1 and TRBJ1-5; D perhaps matches TRBD1 (5 bases). The CDR3 has 14 residues. Germline CDR1 SGHRS, CDR2 YFSETQ. CDR3 in DNA: TGCGCCAGCAGCTGGGGGGTTGGCAATGAGCCCCAGCATTTT. It codes for CASSWGVGNEPQHF. The full variable domain, rest sourced from reference TRBV5-1 and TRBJ1-5, is KAGVTQTPRYLIKTRGQQVTLSCSPISGHRSVSWYQQTPGQGLQFLFEYFSETQRNKGNFPGRFSGRQFSNSRSEMNVSTLELGDSALYLCASSWGVGNEPQHFGDGTRLSIL.

This clonotype was seen many times. The gene calls are TRBV12-3 or TRBV12-4 and TRBJ2-3; D is possibly TRBD2 (6 bases). The V end was cut by 6 bases, the J end by 8 bases, with 15 bases between. The CDR3 sequence is 13 residues long. The DNA of the CDR3 is TGTGCCAGCAGCACCATACTAGCCGGTACGCAGTATTTT. Its protein product is CASSTILAGTQYF.

The V call is TRBV5-6, the J call TRBJ2-1, with 9 bases fitting TRBD2. Unmatched junction bases numbered 17, after V lost 3 bases and J lost 10 bases. Germline-derived CDR1 and CDR2 are SGHDT and YYEEEE. CDR3 length: 17 amino acids. This CDR3 reads CASSWAWGAGGFPEQFF. The CDR3 DNA is TGTGCCAGCAGCTGGGCATGGGGAGCGGGAGGCTTCCCCGAGCAGTTCTTC.

V is TRBV19 and J is TRBJ1-1, with 11 bases lining up with TRBD1. CDR3 length: 16 residues. Germline loops: CDR1 LNHDA, CDR2 SQIVND (reference sequence). The junction had 7 bases not matched to a gene; V was cut back by 2 bases and J by 5 bases. The CDR3 loop is CASSISWDRGGTEAFF. The CDR3 nucleotides are TGTGCCAGTAGTATAAGCTGGGACAGGGGGGGAACTGAAGCTTTCTTT. Combining the CDR3 with reference TRBV19 and TRBJ1-1 gives the whole variable domain DGGITQSPKYLFRKEGQNVTLSCEQNLNHDAMYWYRQDPGQGLRLIYYSQIVNDFQKGDIAEGYSVSREKKESFPLTVTSAQKNPTAFYLCASSISWDRGGTEAFFGQGTRLTVV.

In this sample, this clonotype turned up many times. V gene TRBV12-3 or TRBV12-4 combines with J gene TRBJ2-7; 8 nucleotides match TRBD1. The CDR3 runs to 14 residues. The J segment lost 2 bases and the V segment lost 4 bases, leaving 4 bases of the junction unmatched. The CDR3 sequence: CASSWGTGPYEQYF. In nucleotides, the CDR3 is TGTGCCAGCAGTTGGGGGACAGGCCCCTACGAGCAGTACTTC.

Comments on this clonotype: The germline gene is not matched at one end of the junction; a read error may be the cause. For the CDR3, the DNA is TGCAGTGCCAGAGAGGGGGGAGGGCCAGATACGCAGTATTTT. Protein: CSAREGGGPDTQYF. The V gene is TRBV20-1, the J gene TRBJ2-3; tentative D call: TRBD2 (7 bases). The CDR3 length is 14 residues. Germline lookup yields CDR1 DFQATT and CDR2 SNEGSKA (reference sequence).

This clonotype came up a few times. The chain links TRBV12-3 or TRBV12-4 to TRBJ2-1; 10 bases agree with TRBD2. CDR3 length equals 15 residues. Trimming took 7 bases from V and 6 from J; bases not matched to a gene: 9. Here the CDR3 reads CASNSAGTSVNEQFF. As DNA, the CDR3 is TGTGCCAGCAACTCCGCCGGGACTAGCGTCAATGAGCAGTTCTTC.

This rearrangement joins TRBV3-1 to TRBJ2-1, with TRBD2 matching over 16 bases. The CDR3 extends over 19 amino acids. The V segment lost 2 bases and the J segment 7 bases; nucleotides outside the gene matches: 11. The V gene's germline CDR1 is LGHDT and CDR2 YNNKEL (reference sequence). The CDR3 spells CASSQLGTSGRAFQNEQFF. The CDR3 bases are TGTGCCAGCAGCCAATTAGGGACTAGCGGGAGGGCCTTTCAAAATGAGCAGTTCTTC.

The chain joins TRBV7-9 to TRBJ2-7; D possibly corresponds to TRBD2 (6 bases). V lost 3 bases and J 4 bases, leaving 13 bases between the germline ends. The CDR3 length is 14 residues. From germline, CDR1 is SEHNR and CDR2 FQNEAQ (reference sequence). The DNA for the CDR3 is TGTGCCAGCAGCTTGACGGGAGTGAATTACGAGCAGTACTTC. Translated: CASSLTGVNYEQYF.

A remark on this clonotype: This clone may be a read error of a much larger clone one base away. The V and J genes are TRBV5-1 and TRBJ2-3, with 11 bases aligning to TRBD1. Germline CDR1 is SGHRS and CDR2 is YFSETQ. V lost 4 bases to trimming and J lost 5 bases; unmatched junction nucleotides: 6. There are 15 residues in the CDR3. CDR3 DNA sequence: TGCGCCAGCAGCCGGACAGGGGGCTCTGAAGATACGCAGTATTTT. Protein sequence: CASSRTGGSEDTQYF.

This clonotype has just a few counts. The chain employs TRBV7-9 and TRBJ2-2; the D gene is possibly TRBD2 (6 bases). Trimming removed 4 bases from V and 6 bases from J, with 6 bases in between. The CDR3 sequence is 12 residues long. Germline loops: CDR1 SEHNR, CDR2 FQNEAQ (reference sequence). CDR3 residues: CASSWEAGELFF. The CDR3 region has the DNA TGTGCCAGCAGCTGGGAGGCCGGGGAGCTGTTTTTT.

This sequence joins TRBV5-1 and TRBJ2-3, with TRBD2 matching over 7 bases. The CDR3 covers 17 residues. Germline V gives CDR1 SGHRS, CDR2 YFSETQ. Trimming cost V 4 bases and J 3 bases; bases outside gene matches: 14. For the CDR3, the DNA is TGCGCCAGCAGCCCAGGAAGGGGAGGGCCTCCTACAGATACGCAGTATTTT. Residues: CASSPGRGGPPTDTQYF.

The rearrangement joins TRBV7-8 to TRBJ2-2, with D tentatively TRBD2 (5 bases). There are 17 residues in the CDR3. Trimming took off 2 bases at V and 7 bases at J, with 20 bases between the two ends. CDR1 is SGHVS and CDR2 is FQNEAQ in the germline V gene. The CDR3 region has the DNA TGTGCCAGCAGCTTATTTACAGTCCCCGGGATGGGCGGGGAGCTGTTTTTT. It codes for CASSLFTVPGMGGELFF.

This clonotype was counted between two and nine times. V and J are TRBV20-1 and TRBJ2-3; 12 bases are a match to TRBD2. The CDR3 length is 15 residues. V shed 6 bases and J 1 base; nucleotides not matched to a gene: 5. Germline lookup yields CDR1 DFQATT and CDR2 SNEGSKA (reference sequence). Written as DNA, the CDR3 is TGCAGTGCCCGGACTAGCGGGACTGGCACAGATACGCAGTATTTT. It yields the protein CSARTSGTGTDTQYF.

The chain employs TRBV18 and TRBJ2-5; 7 nucleotides align to TRBD1. The CDR3 sequence is 14 residues long. Germline-derived CDR1 and CDR2 are KGHSH and LQKENI. With 8 bases clipped from V and 2 bases from J, the junction kept 8 bases outside the gene matches. This CDR3 reads CASLSPGQQETQYF. In DNA form, the CDR3 reads TGTGCCAGCCTATCCCCGGGACAGCAAGAGACCCAGTACTTC. Looking up the rest from reference TRBV18 and TRBJ2-5 gives the full variable domain: NAGVMQNPRHLVRRRGQEARLRCSPMKGHSHVYWYRQLPEEGLKFMVYLQKENIIDESGMPKERFSAEFPKEGPSILRIQQVVRGDSAAYFCASLSPGQQETQYFGPGTRLLVL.

This clonotype came up many times. CDR3 in amino acids: CASSPDRGGQYF. DNA of the CDR3: TGTGCCAGCAGTCCCGACAGGGGAGGGCAGTATTTT. The chain uses TRBV12-3 or TRBV12-4 and TRBJ2-3; 8 nucleotides line up with TRBD1. The CDR3 sequence is 12 residues long. V lost 5 bases to trimming and J lost 11 bases; unmatched junction nucleotides: 6.

The chain has TRBV10-2 and TRBJ2-2; the match to TRBD2 covers 9 bases. The CDR3 has 15 amino acids. J was trimmed by 7 bases and V by 8 bases; bases with no gene match: 11. Germline assignment: CDR1 WSHSY and CDR2 SAAADI. The CDR3 is CASSRAGGPGGELFF. CDR3 nucleotides: TGCGCCAGCTCAAGGGCGGGAGGGCCTGGCGGGGAGCTGTTTTTT.

The chain recombines TRBV6-5 with TRBJ2-1, with 9 bases that match TRBD2. V gave up 6 bases and J gave up 8 bases; unmatched junction bases: 8. CDR3 length equals 14 residues. Per germline, CDR1 MNHEY and CDR2 SVGAGI. In DNA form, the CDR3 reads TGTGCCAGCAGCCGGGGGACTAGCTCCGATGAGCAGTTCTTC. Its protein is CASSRGTSSDEQFF.

This clonotype has a handful of counts. The genes are TRBV5-6 and TRBJ2-3; 9 nucleotides align to TRBD1. V trimming: 1 base; J trimming: 2 bases; junction bases outside the gene matches: 8. Germline assignment: CDR1 SGHDT and CDR2 YYEEEE. The CDR3 covers 17 residues. This CDR3 reads CASSLRGDRVYTDTQYF. CDR3 coding DNA: TGTGCCAGCAGCTTGAGGGGGGACAGGGTTTACACAGATACGCAGTATTTT.